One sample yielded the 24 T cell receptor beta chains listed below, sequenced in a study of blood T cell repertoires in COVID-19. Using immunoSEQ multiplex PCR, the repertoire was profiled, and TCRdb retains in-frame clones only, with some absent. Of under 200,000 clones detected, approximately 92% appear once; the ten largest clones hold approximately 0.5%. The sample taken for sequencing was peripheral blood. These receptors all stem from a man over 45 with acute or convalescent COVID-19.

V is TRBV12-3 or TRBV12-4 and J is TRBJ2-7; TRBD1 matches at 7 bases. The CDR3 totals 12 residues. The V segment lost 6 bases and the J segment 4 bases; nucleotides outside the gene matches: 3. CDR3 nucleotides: TGTGCCAGCAGCCCACAGGGGTACGAGCAGTACTTC. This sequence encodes CASSPQGYEQYF.

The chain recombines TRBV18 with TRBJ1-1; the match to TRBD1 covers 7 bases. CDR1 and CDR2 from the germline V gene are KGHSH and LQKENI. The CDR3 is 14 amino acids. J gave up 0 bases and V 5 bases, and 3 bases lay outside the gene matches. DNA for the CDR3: TGTGCCAGCTCATTACAGGGGCTGAACACTGAAGCTTTCTTT. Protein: CASSLQGLNTEAFF.

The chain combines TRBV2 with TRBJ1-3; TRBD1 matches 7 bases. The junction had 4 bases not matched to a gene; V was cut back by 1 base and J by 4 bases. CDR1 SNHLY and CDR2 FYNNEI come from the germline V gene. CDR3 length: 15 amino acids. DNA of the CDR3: TGTGCCAGCAGTGAAGGGTCAGGGGGAGGAAACACCATATATTTT. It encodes CASSEGSGGGNTIYF.

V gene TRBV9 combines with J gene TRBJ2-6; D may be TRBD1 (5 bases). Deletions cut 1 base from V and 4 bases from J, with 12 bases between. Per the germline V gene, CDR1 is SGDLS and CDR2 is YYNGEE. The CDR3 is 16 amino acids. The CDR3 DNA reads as TGTGCCAGCAGCGTACAGGGATGGGCGGGGGCCAACGTCCTGACTTTC. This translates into CASSVQGWAGANVLTF. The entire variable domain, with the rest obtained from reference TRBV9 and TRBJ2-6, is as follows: DSGVTQTPKHLITATGQRVTLRCSPRSGDLSVYWYQQSLDQGLQFLIQYYNGEERAKGNILERFSAQQFPDLHSELNLSSLELGDSALYFCASSVQGWAGANVLTFGAGSRLTVL.

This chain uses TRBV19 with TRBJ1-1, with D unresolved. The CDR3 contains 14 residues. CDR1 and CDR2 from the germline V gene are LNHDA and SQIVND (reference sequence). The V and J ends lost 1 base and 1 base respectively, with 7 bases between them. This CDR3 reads CASSIGYGNTEAFF. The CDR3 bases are TGTGCCAGTAGTATAGGCTACGGGAACACTGAAGCTTTCTTT.

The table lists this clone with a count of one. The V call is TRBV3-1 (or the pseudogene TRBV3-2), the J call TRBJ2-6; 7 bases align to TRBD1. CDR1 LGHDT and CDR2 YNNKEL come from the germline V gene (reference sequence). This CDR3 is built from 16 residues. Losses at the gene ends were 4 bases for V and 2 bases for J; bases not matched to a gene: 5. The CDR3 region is CASSPVTGAGANVLTF. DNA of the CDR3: TGTGCCAGCAGCCCAGTCACAGGGGCTGGGGCCAACGTCCTGACTTTC.

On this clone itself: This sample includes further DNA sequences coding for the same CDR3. Written as DNA, the CDR3 is TGTGCCAGTAGTACCGGACTAGCGGGTACAGATACGCAGTATTTT. This codes for CASSTGLAGTDTQYF. V is TRBV19 and J is TRBJ2-3; 11 positions agree with TRBD2. The CDR3 consists of 15 residues. Per germline, CDR1 LNHDA and CDR2 SQIVND (reference sequence). Unmatched junction bases numbered 3, after V lost 4 bases and J lost 3 bases.

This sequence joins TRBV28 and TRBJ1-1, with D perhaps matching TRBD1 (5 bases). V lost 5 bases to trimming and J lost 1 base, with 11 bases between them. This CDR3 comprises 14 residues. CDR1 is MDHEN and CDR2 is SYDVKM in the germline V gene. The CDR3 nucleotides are TGTGCCAGCAGTATAGACAGACAGAACACTGAAGCTTTCTTT. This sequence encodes CASSIDRQNTEAFF.

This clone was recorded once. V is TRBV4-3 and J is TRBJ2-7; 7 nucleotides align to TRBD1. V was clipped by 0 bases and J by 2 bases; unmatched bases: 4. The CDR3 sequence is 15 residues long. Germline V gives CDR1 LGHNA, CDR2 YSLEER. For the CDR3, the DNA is TGCGCCAGCAGCCAAGATATAACAGGGGCCTACGAGCAGTACGTC. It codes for CASSQDITGAYEQYV.

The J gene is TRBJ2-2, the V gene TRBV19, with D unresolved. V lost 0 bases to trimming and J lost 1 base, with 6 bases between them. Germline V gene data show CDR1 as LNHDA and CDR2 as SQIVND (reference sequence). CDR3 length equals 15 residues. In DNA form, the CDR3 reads TGTGCCAGTAGTATAGATCCCGGGAACACCGGGGAGCTGTTTTTT. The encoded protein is CASSIDPGNTGELFF.

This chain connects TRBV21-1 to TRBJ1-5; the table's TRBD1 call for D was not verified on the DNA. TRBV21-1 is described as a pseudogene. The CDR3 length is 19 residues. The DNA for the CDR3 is TGTGCCAGCAGCAAAGCGGAGGAAGGGGACAGGGTCGGTAATCAGCCCCAGCATTTT. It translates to CASSKAEEGDRVGNQPQHF.

CDR3 sequence: CATSRDRGGLARELFF. The DNA of the CDR3 is TGTGCCACCAGCAGAGATAGGGGGGGACTAGCCAGGGAGCTGTTTTTT. The V and J genes are TRBV15 and TRBJ2-2; 9 bases agree with TRBD2. The CDR3 covers 16 residues. The germline V gene has CDR1 LNHNV and CDR2 YYDKDF (reference sequence). J gave up 9 bases and V 0 bases, and 8 bases lay outside the gene matches.

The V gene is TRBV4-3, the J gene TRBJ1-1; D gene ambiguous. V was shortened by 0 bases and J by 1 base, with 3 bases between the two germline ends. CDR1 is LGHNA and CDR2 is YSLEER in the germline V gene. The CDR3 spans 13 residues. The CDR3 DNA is TGCGCCAGCAGCCAAGACAGGAACACTGAAGCTTTCTTT. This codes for CASSQDRNTEAFF.

The CDR3 loop is CASGSLGVSNQPQHF. CDR3 nucleotide sequence: TGTGCCAGCGGTTCCTTAGGGGTTAGCAATCAGCCCCAGCATTTT. The V gene is TRBV6-5, the J gene TRBJ1-5; a weak D match, TRBD1 (5 bases). Germline-derived CDR1 and CDR2 are MNHEY and SVGAGI. This CDR3 spans 15 amino acids. V dropped 8 bases and J dropped 0 bases, with 14 bases sitting between them.

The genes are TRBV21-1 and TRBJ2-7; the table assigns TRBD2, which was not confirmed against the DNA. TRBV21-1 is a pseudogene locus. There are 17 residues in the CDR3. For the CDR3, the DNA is TGTGCCAGCAGCAAAAATGAGGTCCGGCTGTCTCTCGGCGAGCAGTACTTC. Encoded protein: CASSKNEVRLSLGEQYF.

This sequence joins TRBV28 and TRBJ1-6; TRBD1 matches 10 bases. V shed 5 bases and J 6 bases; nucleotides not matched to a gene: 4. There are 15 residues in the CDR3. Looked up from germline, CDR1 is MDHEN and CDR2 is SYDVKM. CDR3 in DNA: TGTGCCAGCAGTCCCCGGGACAGGGGTAATTCACCCCTCCACTTT. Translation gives CASSPRDRGNSPLHF.

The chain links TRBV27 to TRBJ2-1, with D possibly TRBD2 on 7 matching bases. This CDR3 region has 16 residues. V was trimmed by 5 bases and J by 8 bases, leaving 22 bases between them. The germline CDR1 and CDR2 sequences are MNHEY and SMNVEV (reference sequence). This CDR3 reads CASSPRLAPGVYEQFF. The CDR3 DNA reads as TGTGCCAGCAGTCCCCGACTAGCCCCAGGGGTGTATGAGCAGTTCTTC.

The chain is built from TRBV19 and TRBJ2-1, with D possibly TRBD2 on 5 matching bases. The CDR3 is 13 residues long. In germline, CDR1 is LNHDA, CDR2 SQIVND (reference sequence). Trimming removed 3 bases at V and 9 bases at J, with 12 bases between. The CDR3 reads CASSMSGVGEQFF. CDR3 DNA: TGTGCCAGTAGTATGAGCGGAGTGGGTGAGCAGTTCTTC.

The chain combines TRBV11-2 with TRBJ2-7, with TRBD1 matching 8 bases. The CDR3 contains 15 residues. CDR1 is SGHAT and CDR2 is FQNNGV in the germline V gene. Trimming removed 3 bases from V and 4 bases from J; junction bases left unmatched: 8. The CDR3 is CASSLWTGTRYEQYF. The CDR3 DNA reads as TGTGCCAGCAGCTTGTGGACAGGGACGAGGTACGAGCAGTACTTC.

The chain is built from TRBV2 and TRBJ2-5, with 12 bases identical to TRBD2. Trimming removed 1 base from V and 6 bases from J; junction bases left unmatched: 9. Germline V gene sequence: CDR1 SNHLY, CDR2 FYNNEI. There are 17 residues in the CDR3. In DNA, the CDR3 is TGTGCCAGCAGTGAAGGGGGCGGACTAGCGGGGTTGCAGACCCAGTACTTC. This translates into CASSEGGGLAGLQTQYF.

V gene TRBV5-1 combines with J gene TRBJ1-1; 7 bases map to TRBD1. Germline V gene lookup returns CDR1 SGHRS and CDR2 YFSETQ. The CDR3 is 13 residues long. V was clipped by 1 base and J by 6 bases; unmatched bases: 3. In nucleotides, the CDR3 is TGCGCCAGCAGCTTGCAAGGGGGCTCTGAAGCTTTCTTT. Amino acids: CASSLQGGSEAFF.

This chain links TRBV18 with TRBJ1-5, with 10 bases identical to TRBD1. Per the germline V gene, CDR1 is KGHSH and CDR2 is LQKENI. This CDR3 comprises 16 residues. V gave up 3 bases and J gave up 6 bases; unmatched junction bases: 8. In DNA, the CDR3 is TGTGCCAGCTCACCGTTAGGGACAGGGGTTCTTCAGCCCCAGCATTTT. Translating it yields CASSPLGTGVLQPQHF.

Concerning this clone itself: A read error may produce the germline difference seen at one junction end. This CDR3 reads CASSPRGQGAILNQPQHF. The CDR3 nucleotides are TGTGCCAGCTCACCACGTGGGCAGGGGGCGATCCTCAATCAGCCTCAGCATTTT. The genes are TRBV18 and TRBJ1-5; 8 bases agree with TRBD1. CDR1 and CDR2 from the germline V gene are KGHSH and LQKENI. The CDR3 contains 18 residues.

CDR3 nucleotides: TGTGCCAGCAGCCGTAACAGGAGGGGAGATCAGCCCCAGCATTTT. The encoded protein is CASSRNRRGDQPQHF. This chain links TRBV27 with TRBJ1-5, with D perhaps TRBD1 (5 bases). This CDR3 region has 15 residues. Germline lookup yields CDR1 MNHEY and CDR2 SMNVEV (reference sequence). The V gene lost 6 bases and the J gene lost 5 bases, with 17 bases spanning the gap.